Described below is a single T cell receptor beta chain sequence and its context. Some clones are missing from TCRdb's copy, which holds only in-frame ones; the method was immunoSEQ multiplex PCR. In the table there are about 440,000 clones, 90% of which are singletons. This specimen comes from a study of blood T cell repertoires in COVID-19. Study background: Researchers got acute and convalescent COVID-19 samples from the United States, Italy and Spain. Sources were T cells, B-cell-depleted T cells, or PBMCs; the material itself was cDNA or gDNA.

V shed 4 bases and J shed 1 base, with 16 bases lying between them. The CDR3 length is 17 residues. The germline CDR1 and CDR2 sequences are PRHDT and FYEKMQ (reference sequence). Individuals aged roughly 18 to 95 years were recruited from 24 US areas. Sequenced input: PBMCs or T cells enriched from blood (not recorded which). The chain uses TRBV13 and TRBJ2-2; TRBD2 might be the D (6 bases). The source is a man aged 18-30 years who had recovered from COVID-19. The CDR3, as DNA: TGTGCCAGCAGCTCCGCCCCAACTAGCAGGAACACCGGGGAGCTGTTTTTT. Its protein product is CASSSAPTSRNTGELFF.